One and the same sample provided the 32 T cell receptor beta chains below, sequenced in a study of cytomegalovirus exposure and HLA in healthy donors. With 60 Vbeta and 13 Jbeta primers, the PCR was carried out. TCRdb's table, derived via immunoSEQ multiplex PCR, lists solely in-frame clones and lacks some. The table includes more than 95,000 clones, around 80% detected once. Material for sequencing was PBMCs. The receptors were gathered from a female donor in good health and CMV-seronegative.

The CDR3 loop is CASRITGGQNIQYF. The DNA of the CDR3 is TGTGCCAGCAGAATCACAGGGGGGCAAAACATTCAGTACTTC. The chain links TRBV28 to TRBJ2-4; the match to TRBD1 covers 8 bases. Per the germline V gene, CDR1 is MDHEN and CDR2 is SYDVKM. This CDR3 contains 14 residues. V dropped 6 bases and J dropped 5; count of bases not matched to a gene: 6.

This CDR3 reads CASSLGGYPASGQQYF. The CDR3, as DNA: TGCGCCAGCAGCTTGGGGGGCTACCCCGCTTCTGGCCAGCAGTACTTC. The chain has TRBV5-1 and TRBJ2-7; a possible D gene is TRBD1 (5 bases). The CDR3 spans 16 residues. Trimming took 0 bases from V and 8 from J, leaving 21 bases between them. Germline V gene data show CDR1 as SGHRS and CDR2 as YFSETQ.

The chain is built from TRBV30 and TRBJ2-7; a weak D match, TRBD1 (6 bases). This CDR3 is built from 13 residues. The V gene's germline CDR1 is GTSNPN and CDR2 SVGIG (reference sequence). V lost 0 bases and J lost 9, with 15 bases in between. As DNA, the CDR3 is TGTGCCTGGAGTGTATTCCCGGAAGGGGGGCAGTACTTC. As protein: CAWSVFPEGGQYF.

This chain connects TRBV30 to TRBJ1-2; D ambiguous. Germline-derived CDR1 and CDR2 are GTSNPN and SVGIG (reference sequence). There are 11 residues in the CDR3. V was cut by 4 bases and J by 8 bases, with 11 bases left in between. As DNA, the CDR3 is TGTGCCTGGAACCCCGGAGGGGGCTACACCTTC. Protein: CAWNPGGGYTF.

This chain uses TRBV4-2 with TRBJ2-3; 8 bases agree with TRBD1. The CDR3 totals 14 residues. CDR1 and CDR2 (germline): LGHNA, YNFKEQ. V was clipped by 4 bases and J by 3 bases; unmatched bases: 3. In DNA form, the CDR3 reads TGTGCCAGCAGCCCAGGGGGCTTAACAGATACGCAGTATTTT. Protein: CASSPGGLTDTQYF.

The chain carries TRBV7-3 and TRBJ2-5; 7 bases fit TRBD2. CDR3 length: 15 amino acids. The ends lost 1 base at V and 5 bases at J; junction bases unmatched: 7. Looked up from germline, CDR1 is SGHTA and CDR2 is FQGTGA. Written as DNA, the CDR3 is TGTGCCAGCAGCTTAAGTGGACTAGTTTACGAGACCCAGTACTTC. Amino acids: CASSLSGLVYETQYF.

The J gene is TRBJ1-3, the V gene TRBV18, with a possible D match to TRBD1 (6 bases). The germline gives CDR1 KGHSH, CDR2 LQKENI. The CDR3 is made up of 15 amino acids. Trimming stripped 2 bases from V and 4 bases from J, with 12 bases between. The CDR3 bases are TGTGCCAGCTCACCAGGCAGGGGACCGGGAAACACCATATATTTT. This sequence encodes CASSPGRGPGNTIYF.

The chain is built from TRBV7-9 and TRBJ1-2, with 8 bases aligning to TRBD1. V was pared by 6 bases and J by 7 bases, with 4 bases of the junction left unmatched. Germline values: CDR1 SEHNR, CDR2 FQNEAQ (reference sequence). The CDR3 spans 12 residues. For the CDR3, the DNA is TGTGCCAGCAGGGCAGGGGGCTCTGGCTACACCTTC. Protein sequence: CASRAGGSGYTF.

The chain links TRBV9 to TRBJ1-2; D is perhaps TRBD1 (5 bases). Germline CDR1 and CDR2: SGDLS and YYNGEE. Trimming cost V 4 bases and J 7 bases, with 17 bases left between them. This CDR3 is 14 amino acids long. This CDR3 is CASSPDGGSGGYTF. CDR3 in DNA: TGTGCCAGCAGCCCAGACGGGGGGTCGGGTGGCTACACCTTC.

The J gene is TRBJ2-2, the V gene TRBV5-1, with 9 positions matching TRBD1. The germline gives CDR1 SGHRS, CDR2 YFSETQ. The CDR3 contains 15 residues. The junction had 4 bases not matched to a gene; V was cut back by 3 bases and J by 4 bases. The CDR3 DNA follows: TGCGCCAGCAGCTCGGGACAGGGTTCCACCGGGGAGCTGTTTTTT. This codes for CASSSGQGSTGELFF. The whole variable domain, filled in from reference TRBV5-1 and TRBJ2-2, reads KAGVTQTPRYLIKTRGQQVTLSCSPISGHRSVSWYQQTPGQGLQFLFEYFSETQRNKGNFPGRFSGRQFSNSRSEMNVSTLELGDSALYLCASSSGQGSTGELFFGEGSRLTVL.

The chain recombines TRBV5-4 with TRBJ2-7, with 14 bases aligning to TRBD2. The germline V gene encodes CDR1 SGHNT and CDR2 YYREEE (reference sequence). The CDR3 length is 15 residues. The V and J ends lost 3 bases and 6 bases, in that order; junction bases with no gene match: 5. The DNA of the CDR3 is TGTGCCAGCAGCTCCGGACTAGCGGGAGGTTCCGAGCAGTACTTC. Its translation is CASSSGLAGGSEQYF.

The chain recombines TRBV2 with TRBJ2-7; 10 bases are a match to TRBD1. Germline CDR1 is SNHLY and CDR2 is FYNNEI. The trim removed 7 bases at V and 2 bases at J, leaving 17 bases unmatched. This CDR3 region has 18 residues. The CDR3: CASKAETGGALGAYEQYF. DNA of the CDR3: TGTGCCAGCAAGGCCGAGACAGGGGGCGCTTTAGGGGCCTACGAGCAGTACTTC.

The chain carries TRBV15 and TRBJ1-1; TRBD1 matches 7 bases. The CDR3 has 13 amino acids. Per the germline V gene, CDR1 is LNHNV and CDR2 is YYDKDF (reference sequence). The trim removed 7 bases at V and 1 base at J, leaving 3 bases unmatched. This CDR3 reads CATTTGWNTEAFF. Here the CDR3 DNA reads TGTGCCACCACGACAGGGTGGAACACTGAAGCTTTCTTT.

The rearrangement links TRBV18 to TRBJ2-5, with 9 bases lining up with TRBD2. CDR3 length: 14 residues. The V segment lost 1 base and the J segment 5 bases; nucleotides outside the gene matches: 2. The V gene's germline CDR1 is KGHSH and CDR2 LQKENI. CDR3 nucleotides: TGTGCCAGCTCACCACTAGCGGGAGATGAGACCCAGTACTTC. Translated: CASSPLAGDETQYF.

CDR3 nucleotides: TGTGCCTGGAGTGTAAACGGGAATCAGCCCCAGCATTTT. It yields the protein CAWSVNGNQPQHF. The chain employs TRBV30 and TRBJ1-5; D is unclear. The CDR3 loop spans 13 amino acids. Germline lookup yields CDR1 GTSNPN and CDR2 SVGIG (reference sequence). Trimming stripped 0 bases from V and 4 bases from J, with 7 bases between.

This sequence joins TRBV5-1 and TRBJ2-1, with a possible D match to TRBD2 (7 bases). The V end lost 6 bases, the J end lost 0 bases, and 22 bases lay between the germline ends. Germline V gene sequence: CDR1 SGHRS, CDR2 YFSETQ. The CDR3 contains 18 residues. The CDR3 region has the DNA TGCGCCAGCACTCTAGAGGGGGGGCCCTCAAGCTCCTACAATGAGCAGTTCTTC. Protein sequence: CASTLEGGPSSSYNEQFF.

The gene calls are TRBV18 and TRBJ1-5; 10 nucleotides line up with TRBD1. V lost 1 base and J lost 3; bases outside the gene matches: 6. CDR1 is KGHSH and CDR2 is LQKENI in the germline V gene. CDR3 length: 17 amino acids. This CDR3 is CASSPRPGTGVNQPQHF. CDR3 nucleotides: TGTGCCAGCTCACCACGCCCCGGGACAGGGGTCAATCAGCCCCAGCATTTT.

V usage is TRBV5-5 and J usage is TRBJ2-7; D may be TRBD1 (5 bases). V gave up 4 bases and J gave up 1 base, with 12 bases separating them. The CDR3 is 14 residues long. Germline CDR1 and CDR2: SGHKS and YYEKEE (reference sequence). The CDR3: CASSHFTGSYEQYF. Here the CDR3 DNA reads TGTGCCAGCAGCCACTTTACAGGTTCCTACGAGCAGTACTTC.

The chain joins TRBV2 to TRBJ2-7; TRBD1 matches at 10 bases. Looked up from germline, CDR1 is SNHLY and CDR2 is FYNNEI. This CDR3 is built from 16 residues. V lost 5 bases to trimming and J lost 3 bases; unmatched junction nucleotides: 10. The chain's CDR3 is CASSNPTGGPLYEQYF. In nucleotides, the CDR3 is TGTGCCAGCAGTAACCCGACAGGGGGCCCACTCTACGAGCAGTACTTC.

The chain is built from TRBV5-1 and TRBJ1-4; TRBD1 might be the D (6 bases). Per germline, CDR1 SGHRS and CDR2 YFSETQ. This CDR3 has 14 amino acids. V gave up 2 bases and J gave up 4 bases, with 9 bases separating them. This CDR3 is CASSLRDINEKLFF. The CDR3 nucleotides are TGCGCCAGCAGCTTACGGGACATTAATGAAAAACTGTTTTTT.

V is TRBV30 and J is TRBJ1-1, with 7 bases identical to TRBD1. The germline CDR1 and CDR2 sequences are GTSNPN and SVGIG (reference sequence). The V and J ends lost 3 bases and 1 base, in that order; junction bases with no gene match: 2. This CDR3 region has 13 residues. The CDR3 DNA is TGTGCCTGGAGCGGACAGGCGAACACTGAAGCTTTCTTT. It is translated as CAWSGQANTEAFF.

The rearrangement joins TRBV30 to TRBJ2-2; D is perhaps TRBD1 (6 bases). Trimming shortened V by 2 bases and J by 3 bases, and 10 bases separated the two germline ends. This CDR3 region has 14 residues. Per germline, CDR1 GTSNPN and CDR2 SVGIG (reference sequence). CDR3 amino acids: CAWSITGYTGELFF. CDR3 nucleotide sequence: TGTGCCTGGAGTATCACAGGGTACACCGGGGAGCTGTTTTTT.

As to this clone: At one of its ends the junction is not consistent with the germline gene, which may arise from a read error. The chain employs TRBV7-9 and TRBJ2-7, with a possible D match to TRBD1 (5 bases). CDR1 and CDR2 (germline): SEHNR, FQNEAQ (reference sequence). CDR3 length: 15 residues. The CDR3 region is CSSSPERQTLYEQYF. CDR3 in DNA: TGTTCCAGCAGCCCAGAGAGACAGACCCTCTACGAGCAGTACTTC.

This chain uses TRBV7-8 with TRBJ1-2; D call uncertain. Germline CDR1 reads SGHVS; CDR2 reads FQNEAQ. With 6 bases removed from V and 5 bases from J, the gap between germline ends came to 13 bases. The CDR3 runs 13 residues. In DNA, the CDR3 is TGTGCCAGCAGGATCAATCCCGGGTATGGCTACACCTTC. This sequence encodes CASRINPGYGYTF.

The chain joins TRBV19 to TRBJ2-1, with 8 bases fitting TRBD2. This CDR3 region has 17 residues. J was trimmed by 6 bases and V by 0 bases; bases with no gene match: 10. CDR1 is LNHDA, CDR2 SQIVND, per germline (reference sequence). The CDR3 here is CASSIDGRGGRVNEQFF. The CDR3 coding sequence is TGTGCCAGTAGTATAGATGGCCGGGGGGGCCGGGTCAATGAGCAGTTCTTC. Drawing the rest from reference TRBV19 and TRBJ2-1, the complete variable domain is DGGITQSPKYLFRKEGQNVTLSCEQNLNHDAMYWYRQDPGQGLRLIYYSQIVNDFQKGDIAEGYSVSREKKESFPLTVTSAQKNPTAFYLCASSIDGRGGRVNEQFFGPGTRLTVL.

The chain carries TRBV6-1 and TRBJ2-1; TRBD1 agrees at 11 bases. V dropped 1 base and J dropped 10; count of bases not matched to a gene: 6. Germline assignment: CDR1 MNHNS and CDR2 SASEGT. The CDR3 totals 15 residues. This CDR3 reads CASSEVAGDRGEQFF. DNA of the CDR3: TGTGCCAGCAGTGAAGTCGCTGGGGACAGGGGGGAGCAGTTCTTC.

V is TRBV2 and J is TRBJ1-3; possibly TRBD1 for D (6 bases). The V gene's germline CDR1 is SNHLY and CDR2 FYNNEI. The CDR3 is made up of 15 amino acids. The germline V and J ends were trimmed by 2 bases and 4 bases, with 12 bases remaining between them. In DNA, the CDR3 is TGTGCCAGCAGTGAATCGGGGACACCCGGAAACACCATATATTTT. Amino acid sequence: CASSESGTPGNTIYF.

V is TRBV12-5 and J is TRBJ2-3; 7 bases are a match to TRBD1. The junction had 6 bases not matched to a gene; V was cut back by 0 bases and J by 3 bases. The germline CDR1 and CDR2 sequences are LGHNT and FRNRAP. The CDR3 runs 16 residues. Written as DNA, the CDR3 is TGTGCTAGTGGTTTGGTTGTAGTCAGGGGGACAGATACGCAGTATTTT. This sequence encodes CASGLVVVRGTDTQYF.

The chain joins TRBV28 to TRBJ1-5; D is perhaps TRBD1 (5 bases). Germline V gene lookup returns CDR1 MDHEN and CDR2 SYDVKM. The CDR3 runs to 12 residues. V was pared by 8 bases and J by 2 bases, with 7 bases between. DNA of the CDR3: TGTGCCAGCCGGGGGGGCAATCAGCCCCAGCATTTT. It encodes CASRGGNQPQHF.

The gene calls are TRBV2 and TRBJ2-3; a possible D gene is TRBD2 (8 bases). The germline V gene has CDR1 SNHLY and CDR2 FYNNEI. CDR3 length: 14 amino acids. The V end was cut by 2 bases, the J end by 9 bases, with 15 bases between. CDR3 in amino acids: CASSEMGLGGTQYF. For the CDR3, the DNA is TGTGCCAGCAGTGAAATGGGACTAGGGGGCACGCAGTATTTT.

The V call is TRBV7-9, the J call TRBJ2-3, with D possibly matching TRBD2 (5 bases). CDR3 length equals 18 residues. The germline gives CDR1 SEHNR, CDR2 FQNEAQ (reference sequence). Trimming pared 3 bases from V and 2 bases from J, leaving 21 bases between. The CDR3 region has the DNA TGTGCCAGCAGCTTGGTTGCGGGCTCACTACGGCTCACAGATACGCAGTATTTT. It codes for CASSLVAGSLRLTDTQYF. Looking up the rest from reference TRBV7-9 and TRBJ2-3 gives the full variable domain: DTGVSQNPRHKITKRGQNVTFRCDPISEHNRLYWYRQTLGQGPEFLTYFQNEAQLEKSRLLSDRFSAERPKGSFSTLEIQRTEQGDSAMYLCASSLVAGSLRLTDTQYFGPGTRLTVL.

The rearrangement joins TRBV2 to TRBJ2-5, with 13 bases identical to TRBD2. CDR3 length: 15 amino acids. Trimming cost V 6 bases and J 5 bases; bases outside gene matches: 6. Per germline, CDR1 SNHLY and CDR2 FYNNEI. CDR3 in amino acids: CASRVGLAGSETQYF. CDR3 sequence (DNA): TGTGCCAGCAGGGTGGGACTAGCGGGATCGGAGACCCAGTACTTC.